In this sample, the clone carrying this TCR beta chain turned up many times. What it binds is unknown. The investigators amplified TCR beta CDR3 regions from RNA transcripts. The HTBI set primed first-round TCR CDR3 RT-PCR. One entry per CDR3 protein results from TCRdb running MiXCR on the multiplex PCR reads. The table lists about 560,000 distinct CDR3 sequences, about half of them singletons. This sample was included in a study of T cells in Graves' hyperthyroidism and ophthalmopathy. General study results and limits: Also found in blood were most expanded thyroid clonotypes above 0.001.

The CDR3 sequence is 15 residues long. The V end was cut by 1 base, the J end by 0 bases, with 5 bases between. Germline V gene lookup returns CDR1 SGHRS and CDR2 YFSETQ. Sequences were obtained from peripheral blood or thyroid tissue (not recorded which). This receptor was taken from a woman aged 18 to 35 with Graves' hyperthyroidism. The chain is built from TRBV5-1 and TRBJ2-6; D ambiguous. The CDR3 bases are TGCGCCAGCAGCTTGTTTGCCTCTGGGGCCAACGTCCTGACTTTC. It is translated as CASSLFASGANVLTF.